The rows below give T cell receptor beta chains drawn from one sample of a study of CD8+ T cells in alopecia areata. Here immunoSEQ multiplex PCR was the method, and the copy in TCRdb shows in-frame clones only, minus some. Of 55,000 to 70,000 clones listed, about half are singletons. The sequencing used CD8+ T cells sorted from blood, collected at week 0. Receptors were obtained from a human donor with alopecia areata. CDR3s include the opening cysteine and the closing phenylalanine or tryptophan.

CDR3 protein: CASSLSRSRSGELFF; J gene: TRBJ2-2; V gene: TRBV27
CDR3 protein: CASSLYGGTDGYTF; J gene: TRBJ1-2; V gene: TRBV7-6
CDR3 protein: CASSSRLEEGYTF; J gene: TRBJ1-2; V gene: TRBV13
CDR3 protein: CASSLSGQTTEAFF; J gene: TRBJ1-1; V gene: TRBV5-6
CDR3 protein: CASSLFWASVHEQYF; J gene: TRBJ2-7; V gene: TRBV27
CDR3 protein: CAWSPGSFSGNTIYF; J gene: TRBJ1-3; V gene: TRBV30
CDR3 protein: CASSPGLAGNTIYF; J gene: TRBJ1-3; V gene: TRBV6-5
CDR3 protein: CATSRVGPAGKDTQYF; J gene: TRBJ2-3; V gene: TRBV15
CDR3 protein: CSVGTSGQNTGELFF; J gene: TRBJ2-2; V gene: TRBV29-1
CDR3 protein: CASSSGTGDEQYF; J gene: TRBJ2-7; V gene: TRBV5-1
CDR3 protein: CASSFRQGVYEQYF; J gene: TRBJ2-7; V gene: TRBV27
CDR3 protein: CAITETGVSYEQYF; J gene: TRBJ2-7; V gene: TRBV10-3
CDR3 protein: CASSQTGPGGYTF; J gene: TRBJ1-2; V gene: TRBV4-1
CDR3 protein: CAWCGVAGRYSYNEQFF; J gene: TRBJ2-1; V gene: TRBV30
CDR3 protein: CSALAGSPPHSYNEQFF; J gene: TRBJ2-1; V gene: TRBV29-1
CDR3 protein: CASSQGGLLGEQYF; J gene: TRBJ2-7; V gene: TRBV4-1
CDR3 protein: CASSYSYGAYEQYF; J gene: TRBJ2-7; V gene: TRBV6-5
CDR3 protein: CASSYRTGGDDEQYF; J gene: TRBJ2-7; V gene: TRBV6-5
CDR3 protein: CSVVVRNEKLFF; J gene: TRBJ1-4; V gene: TRBV29-1
CDR3 protein: CASSLRDAYNEQFF; J gene: TRBJ2-1; V gene: TRBV27
CDR3 protein: CSVAALTAIDTQYF; J gene: TRBJ2-3; V gene: TRBV29-1
CDR3 protein: CASSFRDSYGEAFF; J gene: TRBJ1-1; V gene: TRBV27
CDR3 protein: CASSLAPEAFF; J gene: TRBJ1-1; V gene: TRBV5-1
CDR3 protein: CASSSPGRYQETQYF; J gene: TRBJ2-5; V gene: TRBV7-9
CDR3 protein: CAIREQGYEQYF; J gene: TRBJ2-7; V gene: TRBV10-3
CDR3 protein: CSVLGGGRFSYEQYF; J gene: TRBJ2-7; V gene: TRBV29-1
CDR3 protein: CASSITGTARPQHF; J gene: TRBJ1-5; V gene: TRBV27
CDR3 protein: CASSVAPPVGNYGYTF; J gene: TRBJ1-2; V gene: TRBV9
CDR3 protein: CASSLSKGNEQFF; J gene: TRBJ2-1; V gene: TRBV27
CDR3 protein: CASSPPGLAGTDTQYF; J gene: TRBJ2-3; V gene: TRBV11-2
CDR3 protein: CASSRIGLQGLRQETQYF; J gene: TRBJ2-5; V gene: TRBV5-6
CDR3 protein: CASSGVESNTGELFF; J gene: TRBJ2-2; V gene: TRBV10-2
CDR3 protein: CASSLVGQNNEQFF; J gene: TRBJ2-1; V gene: TRBV11-2
CDR3 protein: CASRNRDNTDTQYF; J gene: TRBJ2-3; V gene: TRBV7-9
CDR3 protein: CASSYSRANTGELFF; J gene: TRBJ2-2; V gene: TRBV6-5
CDR3 protein: CASVQGLAGSSYNEQFF; J gene: TRBJ2-1; V gene: TRBV19
CDR3 protein: CASSPGRNYEQYF; J gene: TRBJ2-7; V gene: TRBV10-2
CDR3 protein: CASSYQRTGVETQYF; J gene: TRBJ2-5; V gene: TRBV6-6
CDR3 protein: CASSTGTSGQETQYF; J gene: TRBJ2-5; V gene: TRBV5-1
CDR3 protein: CASSQGGLATEQYF; J gene: TRBJ2-7; V gene: TRBV14
CDR3 protein: CASSEERGKPQHF; J gene: TRBJ1-5; V gene: TRBV25-1
CDR3 protein: CASSLRGQGSVNTEAFF; J gene: TRBJ1-1; V gene: TRBV27
CDR3 protein: CSAKDGEQFF; J gene: TRBJ2-1; V gene: TRBV20-1
CDR3 protein: CSVAGQGATDTQYF; J gene: TRBJ2-3; V gene: TRBV29-1
CDR3 protein: CSVSVGGAGTF; J gene: TRBJ1-2; V gene: TRBV29-1
CDR3 protein: CSVPPAISGIYNEQFF; J gene: TRBJ2-1; V gene: TRBV29-1
CDR3 protein: CASSFFRSSYNEQFF; J gene: TRBJ2-1; V gene: TRBV27
CDR3 protein: CSVQGSEQYF; J gene: TRBJ2-7; V gene: TRBV29-1
CDR3 protein: CASSYGQGNTEAFF; J gene: TRBJ1-1; V gene: TRBV6-5
CDR3 protein: CASHSLGGGPAGGYTF; J gene: TRBJ1-2; V gene: TRBV27
CDR3 protein: CASSFTYEQYF; J gene: TRBJ2-7; V gene: TRBV11-2
CDR3 protein: CASSLDRASYEQYF; J gene: TRBJ2-7; V gene: TRBV27
CDR3 protein: CSVHGPRGVPSNYGYTF; J gene: TRBJ1-2; V gene: TRBV29-1